Listed below are T cell receptor beta chains from one sample, sequenced in a study of shared clonotypes between healthy human individuals. The table came from immunoSEQ multiplex PCR; TCRdb's copy has only in-frame clones and leaves some out. The sample contains around 1,900,000 clones, just over 90% of which appear only once. The sample consisted of naive CD8+ T cells from PBMCs. The receptors here all came from a man between 18 and 29 years old in good health. Some clones in this sample may be carry-over from other donors' samples. CDR3s include the opening cysteine and the closing phenylalanine or tryptophan. A D gene is named only where the DNA matches it firmly. Size values are once, few and many counts, or a class for expanded clones, and some rows have none.

size	J	V	D	DNA	CDR3
NA	TRBJ1-1	TRBV9	NA	TGTGCCAGCAGCACGGGCCCCTCGGGCACTGAAGCTTTCTTT	CASSTGPSGTEAFF
NA	TRBJ2-7	TRBV5-8	NA	TGTGCCAGCAGCTTGGGTGCGGTACAGTCCACCGAGCAGTACTTC	CASSLGAVQSTEQYF
NA	TRBJ1-2	TRBV7-4	NA	TGTGCCAGCAGCTTAGACGGTCCAGGAGCCCTAGGCTACACCTTC	CASSLDGPGALGYTF
NA	TRBJ2-7	TRBV11-2	NA	TGTGCCAGCACCCCCGAAGGGGCCGGGTGGGAATACGAGCAGTACTTC	CASTPEGAGWEYEQYF
NA	TRBJ2-7	TRBV7-8	NA	TGTGCCAGCAGCTTTCAAAAGGTTGGAGAGCAGTACTTC	CASSFQKVGEQYF
NA	TRBJ2-5	TRBV5-6	NA	TGTGCCAGCAGCAGTGGACTGACCGAGGAGACCCAGTACTTC	CASSSGLTEETQYF
NA	TRBJ1-2	TRBV27	TRBD1	TGTGCCAGCAGTCCCGGGACAGGCCCCTATGGCTACACCTTC	CASSPGTGPYGYTF
NA	TRBJ2-7	TRBV27	NA	TGTGCCAGCAGTTCCTCCTGGGGGGCATCCGGGTACGAGCAGTACTTC	CASSSSWGASGYEQYF
NA	TRBJ2-7	TRBV2	NA	TGTGCCAGCAGTGAGGGCGCGGAGTTGACCTACGAGCAGTACTTC	CASSEGAELTYEQYF
once	TRBJ1-1	TRBV5-1	TRBD1	TGCGCCAGCAGCGGCCGGGGACAGGGGGCGAGTACTGAAGCTTTCTTT	CASSGRGQGASTEAFF
NA	TRBJ1-1	TRBV15	TRBD1	TGTGCCACCAGCCACGATCCCCTCTTAGAGGGGGCTGGCACTGAAGCTTTCTTT	CATSHDPLLEGAGTEAFF
NA	TRBJ2-3	TRBV7-9	TRBD1	TGTGCCAGCAGCCCTTACTTACAGGGGGCAGGTGATACGCAGTATTTT	CASSPYLQGAGDTQYF
NA	TRBJ1-1	TRBV19	NA	TGTGCCAGTAGTCCCGGAACCTTTTTGAACACTGAAGCTTTCTTT	CASSPGTFLNTEAFF
NA	TRBJ2-1	TRBV11-2	NA	TGTGCCAGCAGCTTTGATCCGGGAGTTGTTGGATGGAATGAGCAGTTCTTC	CASSFDPGVVGWNEQFF
NA	TRBJ2-3	TRBV7-9	TRBD2	TGTGCCATACCCAGACTAGCGGGGCTCGCAGATACGCAGTATTTT	CAIPRLAGLADTQYF
few	TRBJ1-5	TRBV5-1	NA	TGCGCCAGTCTCGAAATGGGCAATCAGCCCCAGCATTTT	CASLEMGNQPQHF
once	TRBJ2-7	TRBV10-3	NA	TGTGCCATCAGTGAAGCCCCAACAGGGTTGGGGCAGTACTTC	CAISEAPTGLGQYF
NA	TRBJ2-2	TRBV7-9	NA	TGTGCCAGCAGCTCCCCGGACCTCTGGACCGGGGAGCTGTTTTTT	CASSSPDLWTGELFF
NA	TRBJ2-7	TRBV9	TRBD2	TGTGCCAGCAGCGGAGGGGAGGGTTTAGCGCAGTACTTC	CASSGGEGLAQYF
NA	TRBJ2-1	TRBV5-6	TRBD2	TGTGCCAGCACCGAATCCTGGACTAGCGGCCCAGGTAGTGAGCAGTTCTTC	CASTESWTSGPGSEQFF
NA	TRBJ1-2	TRBV10-3	NA	TGTGCCATCCCTGGTCAGCAGGGAGATGGCTACACCTTC	CAIPGQQGDGYTF
NA	TRBJ1-2	TRBV27	NA	TGTGCCAGCAGTCCTACCCAAGACCAGAACTATGGCTACACCTTC	CASSPTQDQNYGYTF
NA	TRBJ2-5	TRBV27	NA	TGTGCCAGCAGACCTACAGGGCAAGAGACCCAGTACTTC	CASRPTGQETQYF
NA	TRBJ2-7	TRBV5-6	NA	TGTGCCAGCAGCTTGGGCCAGGGGGGCTCCTACGAGCAGTACTTC	CASSLGQGGSYEQYF
NA	TRBJ2-1	TRBV7-9	NA	TGTGCCATCGGACAGACCCACAATGAGCAGTTCTTC	CAIGQTHNEQFF
NA	TRBJ2-1	TRBV27	NA	TGTGCCAGCCGCGCGAAGAACTACAATGAGCAGTTCTTC	CASRAKNYNEQFF